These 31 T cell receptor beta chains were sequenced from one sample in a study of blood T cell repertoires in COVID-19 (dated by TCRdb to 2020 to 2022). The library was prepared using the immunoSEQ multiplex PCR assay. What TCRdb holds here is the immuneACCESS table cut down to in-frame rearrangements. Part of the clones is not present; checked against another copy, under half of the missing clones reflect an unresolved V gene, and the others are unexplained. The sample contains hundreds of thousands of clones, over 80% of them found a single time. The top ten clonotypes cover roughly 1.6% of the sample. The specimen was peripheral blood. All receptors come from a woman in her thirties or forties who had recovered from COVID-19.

The CDR3 coding sequence is TGCGCCAGCTCCTGGGGCGGGGCCGACACCGGGGAGCTGTTTTTT. It is translated as CASSWGGADTGELFF. V gene TRBV5-1 combines with J gene TRBJ2-2; tentative D call: TRBD2 (6 bases). CDR3 size: 15 residues. The ends were cut back, 7 bases at V and 3 bases at J, with 16 bases in the middle. Germline V gene data show CDR1 as SGHRS and CDR2 as YFSETQ.

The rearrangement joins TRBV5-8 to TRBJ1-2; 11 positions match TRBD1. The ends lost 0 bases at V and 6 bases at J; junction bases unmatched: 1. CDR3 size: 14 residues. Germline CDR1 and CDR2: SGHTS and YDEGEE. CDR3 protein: CASSLGGQGDGYTF. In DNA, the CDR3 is TGTGCCAGCAGCTTGGGGGGACAGGGGGATGGCTACACCTTC.

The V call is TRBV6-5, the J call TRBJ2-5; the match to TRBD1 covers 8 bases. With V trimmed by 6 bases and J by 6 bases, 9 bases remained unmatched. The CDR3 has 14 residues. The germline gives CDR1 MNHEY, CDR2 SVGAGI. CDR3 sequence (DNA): TGTGCCAGCAGCCCGACAGGGGTAATACAGACCCAGTACTTC. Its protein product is CASSPTGVIQTQYF.

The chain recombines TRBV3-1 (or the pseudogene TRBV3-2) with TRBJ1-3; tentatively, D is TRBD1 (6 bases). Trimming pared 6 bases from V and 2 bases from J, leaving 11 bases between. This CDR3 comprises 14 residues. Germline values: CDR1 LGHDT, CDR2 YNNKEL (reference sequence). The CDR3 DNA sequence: TGTGCCAGCAGACGGACAGTTGCTGGAAACACCATATATTTT. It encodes CASRRTVAGNTIYF.

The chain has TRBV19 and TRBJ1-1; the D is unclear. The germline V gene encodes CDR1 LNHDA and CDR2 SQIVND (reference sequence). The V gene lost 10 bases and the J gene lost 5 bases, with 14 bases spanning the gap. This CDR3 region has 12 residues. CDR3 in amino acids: CATTGGRTEAFF. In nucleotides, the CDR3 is TGTGCCACCACCGGCGGGAGGACTGAAGCTTTCTTT.

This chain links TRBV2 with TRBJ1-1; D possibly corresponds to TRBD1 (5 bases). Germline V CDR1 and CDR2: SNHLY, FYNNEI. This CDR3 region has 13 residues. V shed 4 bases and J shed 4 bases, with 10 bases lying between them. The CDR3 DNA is TGTGCCAGCAGTGGGGTCGGGGGCACTGAAGCTTTCTTT. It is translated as CASSGVGGTEAFF.

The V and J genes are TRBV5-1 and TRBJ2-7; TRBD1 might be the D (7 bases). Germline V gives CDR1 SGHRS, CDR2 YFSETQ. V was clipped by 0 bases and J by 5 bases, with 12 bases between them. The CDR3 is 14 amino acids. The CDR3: CASSLGQGEDEQYF. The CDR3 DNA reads TGCGCCAGCAGCTTGGGTCAGGGGGAGGACGAGCAGTACTTC.

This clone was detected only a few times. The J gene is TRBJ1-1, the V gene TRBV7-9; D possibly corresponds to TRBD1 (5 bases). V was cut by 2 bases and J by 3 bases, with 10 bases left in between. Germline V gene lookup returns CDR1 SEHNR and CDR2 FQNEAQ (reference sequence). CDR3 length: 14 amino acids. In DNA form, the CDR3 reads TGTGCCAGCAGCTTATACGGGGGGGACACTGAAGCTTTCTTT. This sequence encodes CASSLYGGDTEAFF.

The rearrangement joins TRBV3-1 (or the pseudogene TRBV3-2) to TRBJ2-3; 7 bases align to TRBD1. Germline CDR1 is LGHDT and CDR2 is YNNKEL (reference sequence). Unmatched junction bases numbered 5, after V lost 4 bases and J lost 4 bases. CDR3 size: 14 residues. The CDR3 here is CASSRDRAADTQYF. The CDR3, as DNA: TGTGCCAGCAGCCGTGACAGGGCGGCAGATACGCAGTATTTT.

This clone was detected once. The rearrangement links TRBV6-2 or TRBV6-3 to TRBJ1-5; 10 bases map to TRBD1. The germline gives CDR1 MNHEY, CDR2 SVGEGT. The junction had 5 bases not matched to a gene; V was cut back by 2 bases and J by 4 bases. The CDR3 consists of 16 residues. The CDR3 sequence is CASSYGGQGWNQPQHF. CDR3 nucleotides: TGTGCCAGCAGTTACGGGGGACAGGGGTGGAATCAGCCCCAGCATTTT.

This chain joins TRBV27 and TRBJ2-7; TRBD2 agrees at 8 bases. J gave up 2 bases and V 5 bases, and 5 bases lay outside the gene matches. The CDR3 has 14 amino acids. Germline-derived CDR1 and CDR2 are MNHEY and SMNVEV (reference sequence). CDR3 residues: CASSLIAGPYEQYF. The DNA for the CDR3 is TGTGCCAGCAGTCTAATAGCGGGGCCCTACGAGCAGTACTTC.

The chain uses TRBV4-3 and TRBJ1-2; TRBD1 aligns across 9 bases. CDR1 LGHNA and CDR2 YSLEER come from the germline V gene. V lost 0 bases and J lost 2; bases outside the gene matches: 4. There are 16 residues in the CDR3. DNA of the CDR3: TGCGCCAGCAGCCAAGAAAGGACAGGGGAAAACTATGGCTACACCTTC. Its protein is CASSQERTGENYGYTF.

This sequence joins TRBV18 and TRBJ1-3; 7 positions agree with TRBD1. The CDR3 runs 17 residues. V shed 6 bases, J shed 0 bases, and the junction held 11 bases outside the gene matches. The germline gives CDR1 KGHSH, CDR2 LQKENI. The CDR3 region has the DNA TGTGCCAGCTCCCTTTGGGTGGGACAGTCCTCTGGAAACACCATATATTTT. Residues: CASSLWVGQSSGNTIYF.

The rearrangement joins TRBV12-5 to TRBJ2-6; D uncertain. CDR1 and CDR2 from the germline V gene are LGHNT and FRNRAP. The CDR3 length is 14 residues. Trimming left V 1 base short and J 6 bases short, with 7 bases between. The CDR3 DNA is TGTGCTAGTGGTTTGGGCGGAGCGGCCAACGTCCTGACTTTC. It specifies CASGLGGAANVLTF.

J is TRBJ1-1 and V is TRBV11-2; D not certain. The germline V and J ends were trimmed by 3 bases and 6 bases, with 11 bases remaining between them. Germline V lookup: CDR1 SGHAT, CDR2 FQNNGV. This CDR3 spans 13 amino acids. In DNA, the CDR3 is TGTGCCAGCAGCTTGGAGTATCGGTCTGAAGCTTTCTTT. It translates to CASSLEYRSEAFF.

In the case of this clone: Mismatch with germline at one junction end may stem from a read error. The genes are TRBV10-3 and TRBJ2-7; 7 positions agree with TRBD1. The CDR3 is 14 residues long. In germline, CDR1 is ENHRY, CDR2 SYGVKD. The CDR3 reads CAISDDRVGYAQYF. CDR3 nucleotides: TGTGCCATCAGTGACGACAGGGTGGGATACGCGCAGTACTTC.

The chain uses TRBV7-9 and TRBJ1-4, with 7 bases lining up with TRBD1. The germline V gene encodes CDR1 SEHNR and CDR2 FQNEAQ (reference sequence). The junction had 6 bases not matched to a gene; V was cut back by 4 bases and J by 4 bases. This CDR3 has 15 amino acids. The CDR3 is CASSSTGVRNEKLFF. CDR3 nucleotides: TGTGCCAGCAGCTCCACAGGGGTGCGTAATGAAAAACTGTTTTTT. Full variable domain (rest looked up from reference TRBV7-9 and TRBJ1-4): DTGVSQNPRHKITKRGQNVTFRCDPISEHNRLYWYRQTLGQGPEFLTYFQNEAQLEKSRLLSDRFSAERPKGSFSTLEIQRTEQGDSAMYLCASSSTGVRNEKLFFGSGTQLSVL.

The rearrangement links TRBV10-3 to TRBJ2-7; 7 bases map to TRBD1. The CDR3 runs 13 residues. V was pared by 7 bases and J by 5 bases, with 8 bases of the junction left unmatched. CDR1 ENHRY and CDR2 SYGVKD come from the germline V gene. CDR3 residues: CAIKGAKGDEQYF. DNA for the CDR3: TGTGCCATCAAGGGGGCGAAAGGGGACGAGCAGTACTTC.

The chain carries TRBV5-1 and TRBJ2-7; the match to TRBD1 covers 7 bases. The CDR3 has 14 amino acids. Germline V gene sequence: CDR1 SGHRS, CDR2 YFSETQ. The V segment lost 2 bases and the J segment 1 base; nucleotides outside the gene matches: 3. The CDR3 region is CASSLVTGSYEQYF. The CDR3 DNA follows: TGCGCCAGCAGCTTAGTGACAGGGTCCTACGAGCAGTACTTC.

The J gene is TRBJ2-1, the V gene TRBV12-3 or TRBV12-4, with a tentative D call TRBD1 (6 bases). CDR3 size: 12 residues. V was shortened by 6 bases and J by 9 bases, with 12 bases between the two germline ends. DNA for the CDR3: TGTGCCAGCAGGTCCAGGACAGTTGAGCAGTTCTTC. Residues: CASRSRTVEQFF.

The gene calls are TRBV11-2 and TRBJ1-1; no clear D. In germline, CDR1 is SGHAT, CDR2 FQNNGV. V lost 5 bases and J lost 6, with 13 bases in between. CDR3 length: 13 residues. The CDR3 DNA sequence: TGTGCCAGCAGCCGTTGGCGGGAAGCTGAAGCTTTCTTT. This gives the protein CASSRWREAEAFF.

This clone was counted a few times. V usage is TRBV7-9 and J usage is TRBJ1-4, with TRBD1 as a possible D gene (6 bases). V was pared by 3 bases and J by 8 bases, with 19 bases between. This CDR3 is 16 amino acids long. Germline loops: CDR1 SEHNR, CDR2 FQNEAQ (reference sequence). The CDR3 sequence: CASSFAQGPGEEKLFF. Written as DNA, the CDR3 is TGTGCCAGCAGCTTCGCGCAGGGGCCTGGTGAGGAAAAACTGTTTTTT.

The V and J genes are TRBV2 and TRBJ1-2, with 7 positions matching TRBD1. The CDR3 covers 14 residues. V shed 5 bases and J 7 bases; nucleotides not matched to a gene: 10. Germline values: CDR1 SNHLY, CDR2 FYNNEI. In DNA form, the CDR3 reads TGTGCCAGCAGTTGGGACGACAGGGCGGCTGGCTACACCTTC. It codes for CASSWDDRAAGYTF.

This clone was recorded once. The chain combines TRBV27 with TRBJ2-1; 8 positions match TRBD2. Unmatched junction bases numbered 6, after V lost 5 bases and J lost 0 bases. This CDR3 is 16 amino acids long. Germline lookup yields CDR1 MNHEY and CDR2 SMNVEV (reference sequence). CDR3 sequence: CASSTQAGGSYNEQFF. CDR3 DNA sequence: TGTGCCAGCAGTACCCAGGCGGGGGGCTCCTACAATGAGCAGTTCTTC.

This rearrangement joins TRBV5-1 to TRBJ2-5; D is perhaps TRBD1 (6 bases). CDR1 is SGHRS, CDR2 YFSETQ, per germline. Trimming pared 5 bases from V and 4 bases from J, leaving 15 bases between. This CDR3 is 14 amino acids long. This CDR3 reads CASRPQGIGETQYF. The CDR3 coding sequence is TGCGCCAGCAGACCCCAGGGGATCGGAGAGACCCAGTACTTC.

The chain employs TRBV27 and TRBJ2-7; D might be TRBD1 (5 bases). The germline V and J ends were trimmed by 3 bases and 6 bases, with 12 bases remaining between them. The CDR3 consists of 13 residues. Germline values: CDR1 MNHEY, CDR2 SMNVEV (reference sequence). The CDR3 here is CASSFRAEGEQYF. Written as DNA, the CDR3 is TGTGCCAGCAGTTTCAGGGCAGAAGGCGAGCAGTACTTC.

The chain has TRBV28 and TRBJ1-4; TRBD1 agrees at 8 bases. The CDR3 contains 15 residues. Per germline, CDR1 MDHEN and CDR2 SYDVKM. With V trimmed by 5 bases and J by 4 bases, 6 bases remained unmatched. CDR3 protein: CASSRTGGFNEKLFF. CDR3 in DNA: TGTGCCAGCAGTCGTACAGGGGGGTTTAATGAAAAACTGTTTTTT.

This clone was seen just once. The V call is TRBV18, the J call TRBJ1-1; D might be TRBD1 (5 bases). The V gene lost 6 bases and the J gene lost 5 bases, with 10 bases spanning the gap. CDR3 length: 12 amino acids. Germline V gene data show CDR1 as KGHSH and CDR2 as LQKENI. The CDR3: CASSQGRTEAFF. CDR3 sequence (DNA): TGTGCCAGCTCTCAGGGCAGAACTGAAGCTTTCTTT.

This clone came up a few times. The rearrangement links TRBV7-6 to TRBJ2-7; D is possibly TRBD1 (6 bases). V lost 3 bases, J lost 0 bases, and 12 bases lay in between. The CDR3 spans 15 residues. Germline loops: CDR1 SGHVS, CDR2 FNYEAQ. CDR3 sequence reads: CASSFGTPNSYEQYF. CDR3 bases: TGTGCCAGCAGCTTCGGGACACCCAACTCCTACGAGCAGTACTTC.

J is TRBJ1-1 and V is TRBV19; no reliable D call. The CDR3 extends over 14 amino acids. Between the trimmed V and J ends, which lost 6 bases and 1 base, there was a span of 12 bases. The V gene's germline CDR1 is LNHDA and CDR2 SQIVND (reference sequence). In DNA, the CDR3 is TGTGCCAGTAGGAGAACCTACAGGAACACTGAAGCTTTCTTT. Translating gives CASRRTYRNTEAFF.

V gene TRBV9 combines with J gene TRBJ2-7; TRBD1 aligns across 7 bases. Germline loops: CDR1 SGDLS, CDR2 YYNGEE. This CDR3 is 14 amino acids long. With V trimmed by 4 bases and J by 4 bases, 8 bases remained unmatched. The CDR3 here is CASSNRDSAYEQYF. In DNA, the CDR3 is TGTGCCAGCAGCAACCGGGACAGTGCATACGAGCAGTACTTC.